This paragraph reports one T cell receptor (beta chain). Its target is not known. This record comes from a study of blood T cells in healthy people across ages. Findings and caveats of the study: Diversity figures derived from one million T cells were judged to underestimate the true value.

Germline loops: CDR1 SGHTA, CDR2 FQGNSA. This CDR3 comprises 16 residues. V was pared by 5 bases and J by 2 bases, with 19 bases between. Then a second PCR, running about 6 to 11 cycles, was carried out with a sample-barcoded 5' primer and a J-beta primer mix. Each cDNA molecule, via a template-switch adaptor with 12 random nucleotides, was tagged. TCRdb independently ran MiXCR on the 5' RACE reads; one entry per CDR3 protein. In the table there are some 880,000 distinct CDR3 sequences, 35% to 40% of which are singletons. What was sequenced was blood. J is TRBJ2-7 and V is TRBV7-2; D may be TRBD1 or TRBD2 (6 bases each). This sequence originates from a man between 18 and 35 years old in good health. CDR3: CASSPSRGQGTYEQYF. The CDR3 coding sequence is TGTGCCAGCAGCCCGAGCCGGGGGCAGGGGACCTACGAGCAGTACTTC.